This passage covers 2 T cell receptor beta chains from one sample sequenced in a study of cytomegalovirus exposure and HLA in healthy donors. PCR primers comprised 60 Vbeta and 13 Jbeta primers. Here immunoSEQ multiplex PCR was the method, and the copy in TCRdb shows in-frame clones only, minus some. This table holds 60,000 to 80,000 clones, 78% found once. The sample was PBMCs. Receptors were obtained from a girl under 18 in good health and CMV-seropositive.

V usage is TRBV29-1 and J usage is TRBJ2-5; 8 bases agree with TRBD1. The CDR3 loop spans 12 amino acids. Germline lookup yields CDR1 SQVTM and CDR2 ANQGSEA. Germline trimming cut 7 bases from V and 4 bases from J; bases unmatched to any gene: 5. For the CDR3, the DNA is TGCAGCGGTACAGGGGGAGGAGAGACCCAGTACTTC. Translation: CSGTGGGETQYF.

The V and J genes are TRBV27 and TRBJ2-6, with 9 bases fitting TRBD1. Germline CDR1 is MNHEY and CDR2 is SMNVEV (reference sequence). V gave up 6 bases and J gave up 1 base; unmatched junction bases: 16. This CDR3 comprises 20 residues. CDR3 nucleotide sequence: TGTGCCAGCAGCGGAATACTTCCGGACAGGGGAGGTTCTGGGGCCAACGTCCTGACTTTC. Translating it yields CASSGILPDRGGSGANVLTF.